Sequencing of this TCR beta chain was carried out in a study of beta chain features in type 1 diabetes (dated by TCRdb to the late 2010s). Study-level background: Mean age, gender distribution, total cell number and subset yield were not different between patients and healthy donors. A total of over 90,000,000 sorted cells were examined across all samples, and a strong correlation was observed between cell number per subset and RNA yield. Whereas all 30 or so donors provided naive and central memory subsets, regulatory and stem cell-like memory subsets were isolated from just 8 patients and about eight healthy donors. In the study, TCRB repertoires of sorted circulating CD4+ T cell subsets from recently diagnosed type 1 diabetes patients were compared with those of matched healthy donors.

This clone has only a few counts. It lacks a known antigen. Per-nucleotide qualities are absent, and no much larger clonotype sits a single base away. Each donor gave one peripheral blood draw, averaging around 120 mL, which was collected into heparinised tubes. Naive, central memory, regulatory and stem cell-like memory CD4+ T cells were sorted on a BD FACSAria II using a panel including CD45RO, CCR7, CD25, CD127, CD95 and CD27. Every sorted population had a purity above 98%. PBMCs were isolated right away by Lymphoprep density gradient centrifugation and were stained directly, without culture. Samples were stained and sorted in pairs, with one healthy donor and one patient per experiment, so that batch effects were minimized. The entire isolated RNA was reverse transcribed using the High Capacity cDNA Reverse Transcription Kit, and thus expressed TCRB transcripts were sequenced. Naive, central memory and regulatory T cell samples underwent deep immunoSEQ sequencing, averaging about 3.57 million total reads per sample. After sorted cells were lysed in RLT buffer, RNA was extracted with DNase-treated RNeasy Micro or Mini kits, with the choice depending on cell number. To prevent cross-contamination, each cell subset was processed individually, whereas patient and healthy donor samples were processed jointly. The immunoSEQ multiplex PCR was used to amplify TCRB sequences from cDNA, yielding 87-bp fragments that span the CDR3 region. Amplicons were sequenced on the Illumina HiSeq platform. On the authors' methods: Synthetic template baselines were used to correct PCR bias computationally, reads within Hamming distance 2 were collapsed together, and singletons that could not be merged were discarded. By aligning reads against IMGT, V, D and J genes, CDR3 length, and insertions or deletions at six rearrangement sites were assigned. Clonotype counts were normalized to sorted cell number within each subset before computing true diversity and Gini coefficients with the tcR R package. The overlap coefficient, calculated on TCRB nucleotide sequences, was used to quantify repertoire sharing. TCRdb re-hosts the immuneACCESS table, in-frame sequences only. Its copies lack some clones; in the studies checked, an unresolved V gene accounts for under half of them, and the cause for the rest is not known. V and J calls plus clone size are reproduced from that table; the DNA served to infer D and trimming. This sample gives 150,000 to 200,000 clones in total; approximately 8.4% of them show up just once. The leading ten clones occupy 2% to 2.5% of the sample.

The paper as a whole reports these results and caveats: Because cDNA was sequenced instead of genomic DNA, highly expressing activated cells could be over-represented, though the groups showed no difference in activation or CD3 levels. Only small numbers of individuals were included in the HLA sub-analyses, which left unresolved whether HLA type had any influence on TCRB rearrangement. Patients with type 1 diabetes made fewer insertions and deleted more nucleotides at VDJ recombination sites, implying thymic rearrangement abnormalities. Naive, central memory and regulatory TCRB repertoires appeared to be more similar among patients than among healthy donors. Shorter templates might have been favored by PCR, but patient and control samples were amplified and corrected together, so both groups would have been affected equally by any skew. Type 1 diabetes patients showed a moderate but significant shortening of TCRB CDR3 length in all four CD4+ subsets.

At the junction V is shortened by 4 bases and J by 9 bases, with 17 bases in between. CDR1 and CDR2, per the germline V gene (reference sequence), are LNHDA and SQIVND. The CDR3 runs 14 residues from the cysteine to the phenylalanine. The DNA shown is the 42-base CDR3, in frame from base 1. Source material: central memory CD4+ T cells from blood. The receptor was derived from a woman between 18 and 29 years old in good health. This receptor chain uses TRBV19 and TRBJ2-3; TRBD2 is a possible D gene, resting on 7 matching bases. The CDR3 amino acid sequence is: CASSRTGRGGTQYF. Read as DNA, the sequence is TGTGCCAGTAGTAGAACAGGGCGCGGGGGAACGCAGTATTTT.